The present T cell receptor (beta chain) was sequenced within a study of blood T cell repertoires in COVID-19. Background on the study: In each case, the material was cDNA or gDNA derived from T cells, B-cell-depleted T cells, or PBMCs.

Original processing methods: Reference gene primers were amplified, and this amplification served to estimate nucleated cell counts. Some clones are missing from TCRdb's copy, which holds only in-frame ones; the method was immunoSEQ multiplex PCR. The V and J calls and clone size are taken from that table; D and trimming were inferred from the DNA. This table holds roughly 200,000 clones, over 80% found once. Germline-derived CDR1 and CDR2 are SGDLS and YYNGEE. The CDR3 is 16 residues long. With 0 bases clipped from V and 1 base from J, the junction kept 4 bases outside the gene matches. Participant age was roughly 18 to 95 years, and participants resided in roughly 25 US areas. Exposed volunteers were people who met a COVID-19 case within 2 weeks before study entry.

The rearrangement joins TRBV9 to TRBJ2-3, with 8 nucleotides matching TRBD2. This sequence was found in a woman aged 25-40 years who had been exposed to COVID-19. Specimen: PBMCs or T cells enriched from blood (not recorded which). CDR3 sequence (DNA): TGTGCCAGCAGCGTAGGACGGGGGGGCGGCACAGATACGCAGTATTTT. It codes for CASSVGRGGGTDTQYF.